Below are 6 T cell receptor beta chains sequenced from a single sample in a study of beta chain features in type 1 diabetes. Sequencing targeted expressed TCRB transcripts, as all isolated RNA had been reverse transcribed. Measured with immunoSEQ multiplex PCR; TCRdb has only the in-frame clones, and not every one. The sample holds under 950,000 clones, roughly 15% seen once. Material for sequencing was naive CD4+ T cells from blood. The source of these receptors is a woman aged 18-29 years in good health.

The chain joins TRBV19 to TRBJ2-7; D not certain. This CDR3 has 17 residues. The V end was cut by 5 bases, the J end by 0 bases, with 20 bases between. The germline V gene has CDR1 LNHDA and CDR2 SQIVND (reference sequence). The CDR3 is CASSRSGRNSNSYEQYF. The CDR3 DNA follows: TGTGCCAGTAGTCGATCCGGGCGGAACAGCAACTCCTACGAGCAGTACTTC. The full variable domain, rest sourced from reference TRBV19 and TRBJ2-7, is DGGITQSPKYLFRKEGQNVTLSCEQNLNHDAMYWYRQDPGQGLRLIYYSQIVNDFQKGDIAEGYSVSREKKESFPLTVTSAQKNPTAFYLCASSRSGRNSNSYEQYFGPGTRLTVT.

V gene TRBV5-4 combines with J gene TRBJ2-7; TRBD2 aligns across 9 bases. V dropped 0 bases and J dropped 1; count of bases not matched to a gene: 8. The germline gives CDR1 SGHNT, CDR2 YYREEE (reference sequence). The CDR3 totals 17 residues. CDR3 region: CASSLAPSGTLSYEQYF. CDR3 nucleotide sequence: TGTGCCAGCAGCTTGGCGCCTAGCGGGACTCTTTCCTACGAGCAGTACTTC.

CDR3 sequence (DNA): TGCGCCAGCAGCCAAAGTGGGGGTATCTACGAGCAGTACTTC. This sequence encodes CASSQSGGIYEQYF. This chain uses TRBV4-1 with TRBJ2-7; possibly TRBD1 or TRBD2 for D (5 bases each). Germline CDR1 MGHRA, CDR2 YSYEKL. CDR3 size: 14 residues. V lost 2 bases and J lost 3, with 11 bases in between.

This clone was seen a few times. The V call is TRBV15, the J call TRBJ1-2; D is undetermined. The CDR3 covers 14 residues. The germline V gene encodes CDR1 LNHNV and CDR2 YYDKDF (reference sequence). V was pared by 0 bases and J by 3 bases, with 8 bases between. The CDR3 is CATSRDWDDYGYTF. The CDR3 region has the DNA TGTGCCACCAGCAGAGATTGGGATGACTATGGCTACACCTTC.

This clone has a handful of counts. V is TRBV29-1 and J is TRBJ1-5; no definite D call. Germline CDR1 and CDR2: SQVTM and ANQGSEA. V lost 4 bases and J 2 bases, leaving 12 bases between the germline ends. This CDR3 contains 14 residues. CDR3 in DNA: TGCAGCGTTGTACCCGAGGGAGGCAATCAGCCCCAGCATTTT. As protein: CSVVPEGGNQPQHF.

This chain uses TRBV7-2 with TRBJ2-1; perhaps TRBD2 as D (5 bases). Trimming removed 5 bases from V and 5 bases from J, with 19 bases in between. This CDR3 region has 16 residues. Germline-derived CDR1 and CDR2 are SGHTA and FQGNSA. The DNA for the CDR3 is TGTGCCAGCAGCCCAAAGAGGGATTCTTTGAACAATGAGCAGTTCTTC. Protein product: CASSPKRDSLNNEQFF.